The T cell receptor beta chain described here comes from a study of blood T cell repertoires in COVID-19. Study summary: Acute-phase and convalescent COVID-19 samples originated in the United States, Italy and Spain. Sources were T cells, B-cell-depleted T cells, or PBMCs; the material itself was cDNA or gDNA.

The CDR3 sequence is 14 residues long. Germline V gene data show CDR1 as ENHRY and CDR2 as SYGVKD. V was pared by 8 bases and J by 3 bases, with 14 bases between. Authors' processing steps: The authors estimated nucleated cell counts from reference gene primer amplification. Using immunoSEQ multiplex PCR, the repertoire was profiled, and TCRdb retains in-frame clones only, with some absent. Clone size and the V and J calls come from that table; the DNA yielded D and trimming. Among roughly 74,000 clones listed, roughly four fifths were seen once. Sequencing input: peripheral blood. The V and J genes are TRBV10-3 and TRBJ1-3, with D perhaps matching TRBD1 (5 bases). The sequence derives from a man between 65 and 85 years old with acute or convalescent COVID-19. CDR3 sequence: CAIGDSRLGNTIYF. The CDR3 bases are TGTGCCATCGGGGACTCCCGCCTTGGAAACACCATATATTTT.